This T cell receptor beta chain was obtained from a study of control samples from healthy donors and cancer patients. The method was immunoSEQ multiplex PCR; TCRdb's version includes in-frame clones alone and lacks a portion of them. The sample includes roughly 130,000 clones, around 90% of them seen just once. Germline CDR1 MGHRA, CDR2 YSYEKL. V lost 4 bases, J lost 0 bases, and 12 bases stayed unmatched. The CDR3 loop spans 19 amino acids. Sequencing input: blood. The V call is TRBV4-1, the J call TRBJ1-6; TRBD1 aligns across 7 bases. This TCR was recovered from a man younger than 35 in good health. CDR3 DNA: TGCGCCAGCAGCCCCCGGGACAGCCCCGCGAGCTCCTATAATTCACCCCTCCACTTT. This codes for CASSPRDSPASSYNSPLHF.